Described below is a single T cell receptor beta chain sequence and its context. Its antigen is currently unknown. The CDR3 is 15 amino acids. The V end was cut by 1 base, the J end by 4 bases, with 11 bases between. CDR1 is LNHDA and CDR2 is SQIVND in the germline V gene (reference sequence). Some clones are missing from TCRdb's copy, which holds only in-frame ones; the method was immunoSEQ multiplex PCR. The table includes some 57,000 clones, 60% to 80% detected once. These data come from a study of T cell clones after liver transplantation. Study-level points and caveats: A larger donor-reactive than third-party decline suggested partial antigen-specific deletion. Graft donor-reactive T cells possibly entered the graft instead of undergoing deletion.

The sequence came from a human patient who received a liver transplant. Some T cells may arise from the graft donor. The chain has TRBV19 and TRBJ1-5; weak D call: TRBD1 (6 bases). Here the sequenced sample was CD4+ T cells from blood, taken at the 22-month timepoint. CDR3 protein: CASSIGGQGNQPQHF. In nucleotides, the CDR3 is TGTGCCAGTAGTATAGGGGGGCAGGGGAATCAGCCCCAGCATTTT.